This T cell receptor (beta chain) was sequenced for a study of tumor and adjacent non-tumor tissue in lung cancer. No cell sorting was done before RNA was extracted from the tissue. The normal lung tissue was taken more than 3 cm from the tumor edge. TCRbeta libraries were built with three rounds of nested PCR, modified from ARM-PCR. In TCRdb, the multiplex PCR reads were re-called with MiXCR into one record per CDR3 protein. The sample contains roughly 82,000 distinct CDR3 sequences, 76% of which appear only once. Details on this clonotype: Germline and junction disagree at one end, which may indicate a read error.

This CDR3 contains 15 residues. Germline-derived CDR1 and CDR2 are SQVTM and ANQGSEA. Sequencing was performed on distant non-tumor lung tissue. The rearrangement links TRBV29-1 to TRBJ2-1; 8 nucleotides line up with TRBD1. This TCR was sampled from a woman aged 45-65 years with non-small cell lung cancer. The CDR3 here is CGVNSSGQGRGKQFF. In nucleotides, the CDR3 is TGCGGCGTTAATTCTTCCGGACAGGGAAGGGGTAAGCAGTTCTTC.